This note documents a single T cell receptor beta chain sequence. This CDR3 is 16 amino acids long. Germline-derived CDR1 and CDR2 are SGHDN and FVKESK. Deletions cut 1 base from V and 8 bases from J, with 18 bases between. Some clones are missing from TCRdb's copy, which holds only in-frame ones; the method was immunoSEQ multiplex PCR. Of around 180,000 clones listed, 70% to 85% are singletons. This entry comes from a study of blood T cell repertoires in COVID-19. Study context: Collection of acute and convalescent COVID-19 samples took place in the United States, Italy and Spain.

The chain links TRBV14 to TRBJ1-3; weak D call: TRBD1 (5 bases). The sequence came from a woman in her thirties with acute or convalescent COVID-19. Sequencing used peripheral blood. CDR3 DNA sequence: TGTGCCAGCAGCCAAGTTGCCGCAGGGAGGGGTCACACCATATATTTT. It codes for CASSQVAAGRGHTIYF.